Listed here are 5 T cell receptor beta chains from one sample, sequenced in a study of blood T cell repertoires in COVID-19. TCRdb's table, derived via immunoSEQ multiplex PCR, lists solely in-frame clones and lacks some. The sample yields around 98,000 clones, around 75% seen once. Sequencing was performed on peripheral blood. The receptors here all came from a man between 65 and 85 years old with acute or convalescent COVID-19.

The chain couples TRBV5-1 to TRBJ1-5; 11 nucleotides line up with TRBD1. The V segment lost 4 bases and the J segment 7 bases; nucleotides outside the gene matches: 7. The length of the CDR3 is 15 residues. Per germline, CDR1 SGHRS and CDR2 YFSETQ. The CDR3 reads CASSLGGTGGQPQHF. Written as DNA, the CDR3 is TGCGCCAGCAGCCTTGGCGGGACAGGGGGGCAGCCCCAGCATTTT.

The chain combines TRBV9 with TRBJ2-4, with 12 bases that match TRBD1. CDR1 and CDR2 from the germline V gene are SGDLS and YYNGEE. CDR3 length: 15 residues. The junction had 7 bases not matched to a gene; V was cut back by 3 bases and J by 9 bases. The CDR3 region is CASSAAPGQGAIQYF. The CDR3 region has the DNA TGTGCCAGCAGCGCAGCTCCGGGACAGGGGGCCATTCAGTACTTC.

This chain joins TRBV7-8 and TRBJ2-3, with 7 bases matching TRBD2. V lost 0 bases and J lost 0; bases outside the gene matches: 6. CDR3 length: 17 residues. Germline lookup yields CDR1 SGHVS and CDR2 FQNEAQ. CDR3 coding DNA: TGTGCCAGCAGCTTAGCGTGGGGAGGGACTAGCACAGATACGCAGTATTTT. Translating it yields CASSLAWGGTSTDTQYF.

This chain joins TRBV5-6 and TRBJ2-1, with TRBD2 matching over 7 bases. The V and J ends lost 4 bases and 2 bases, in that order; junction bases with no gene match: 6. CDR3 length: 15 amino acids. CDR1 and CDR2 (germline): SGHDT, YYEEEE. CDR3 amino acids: CASSRRSGAYNEQFF. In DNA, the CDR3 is TGTGCCAGCAGCCGGCGCAGCGGGGCCTACAATGAGCAGTTCTTC.

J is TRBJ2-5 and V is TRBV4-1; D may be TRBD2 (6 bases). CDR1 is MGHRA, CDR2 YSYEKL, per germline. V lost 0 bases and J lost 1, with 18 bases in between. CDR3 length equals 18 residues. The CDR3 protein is CASSQDGGADYLQETQYF. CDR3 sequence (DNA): TGCGCCAGCAGCCAAGATGGCGGGGCGGACTATCTCCAAGAGACCCAGTACTTC.